This is a list of T cell receptor beta chains from one sample in a study of blood T cell dynamics during melanoma immunotherapy. Assay used: immunoSEQ multiplex PCR; TCRdb lists only in-frame clones, some missing. The table has over 10,000 clones, about 92% seen once. This specimen consisted of effector memory CD8+ T cells from blood, obtained from a patient treated with checkpoint blockade. The receptors were sampled from a human donor with melanoma. Both conserved end residues are part of each CDR3. The D gene is left open where the match is weak.

D gene	V gene	J gene	CDR3 length	CDR3 protein
NA	TRBV7-6	TRBJ2-3	16	CASSSAPRAAPDTQYF
NA	TRBV30	TRBJ1-2	11	CAWTANYGYTF
NA	TRBV7-5	TRBJ1-1	16	CARSLEEARPNTEAFF
NA	TRBV27	TRBJ1-5	13	CASSLSHNQPQHF
NA	TRBV29-1	TRBJ2-7	13	CSVVEVGDYEQYF
TRBD2	TRBV5-1	TRBJ2-7	11	CASSPGGEQYF
NA	TRBV7-6	TRBJ2-2	15	CASSLRGPDTGELFF
TRBD2	TRBV12-5	TRBJ2-1	17	CASGLVLETSGIHEQFF
NA	TRBV5-6	TRBJ2-2	13	CASSLPGAEELFF
TRBD1	TRBV27	TRBJ1-1	14	CASSLPDRVTEAFF
TRBD1	TRBV28	TRBJ2-7	14	CASSLGTGGYEQYF
NA	TRBV28	TRBJ2-7	14	CASSLYLGSYEQYF
TRBD1	TRBV14	TRBJ2-7	15	CASSLDREFLREQYF
TRBD2	TRBV9	TRBJ2-7	14	CARNRLAGDYEQYF
TRBD1	TRBV7-6	TRBJ1-4	15	CASSLDRGRQEKLFF
NA	TRBV4-1	TRBJ2-7	14	CASSLDRGGYEQYF
TRBD1	TRBV6-5	TRBJ1-4	15	CASSYWGQGNEKLFF
NA	TRBV27	TRBJ2-3	14	CASSFQSSTDTQYF
NA	TRBV2	TRBJ2-7	14	CASSAGASSYEQYF
NA	TRBV28	TRBJ1-4	16	CASSLRQIQTNEKLFF
TRBD2	TRBV4-1	TRBJ2-7	15	CASSQGGGGSYEQYF
NA	TRBV28	TRBJ2-7	11	CASSFSNEQYF
TRBD2	TRBV27	TRBJ2-7	14	CASSSIAGGYEQYF
TRBD2	TRBV29-1	TRBJ2-3	15	CSVVIAGGRTDTQYF
NA	TRBV19	TRBJ1-3	12	CASTSGGGTIYF
NA	TRBV29-1	TRBJ2-1	11	CSATAYNEQFF
NA	TRBV19	TRBJ1-1	12	CASSDGGSEAFF
TRBD1	TRBV7-9	TRBJ1-4	16	CASSLALDRETEKLFF
NA	TRBV10-2	TRBJ2-7	11	CASSESFEQYF
TRBD1	TRBV15	TRBJ2-7	17	CATSDRAGTGGTYEQYF
NA	TRBV5-6	TRBJ2-7	14	CASSLVGGTYEQYF
TRBD2	TRBV19	TRBJ2-5	17	CASRSSMGLAGGGLEYF
TRBD1	TRBV19	NA	14	CASSTDRGPYEQYF
NA	TRBV27	TRBJ1-2	14	CASTPGWGLPGYTF
NA	TRBV19	TRBJ2-6	14	CASGYPSGANVLTF